The 13 T cell receptor beta chains given below trace back to one sample, sequenced in a study of identical twins. TCRdb redid the calling of the 5' RACE reads with MiXCR, one entry per CDR3 protein. The sample contains hundreds of thousands of distinct CDR3 sequences, about 7% of which appear only once. This sample was shared with a second study, whose subject was yellow fever vaccine responses in identical twins.

Sequencing was performed on PBMCs. The receptors stem from a woman aged 18-29 years in good health.

This sequence joins TRBV27 and TRBJ2-5; a possible D gene is TRBD1 (6 bases). The V and J ends lost 2 bases and 5 bases respectively, with 18 bases between them. Per the germline V gene, CDR1 is MNHEY and CDR2 is SMNVEV (reference sequence). The CDR3 covers 16 residues. The CDR3 here is CASSLRGQSLHETQYF. The CDR3 nucleotides read TGTGCCAGCAGTTTACGAGGACAGTCGCTCCACGAGACCCAGTACTTC.

This clonotype was detected only once. The chain uses TRBV6-2 or TRBV6-3 and TRBJ2-7, with D possibly TRBD1 on 5 matching bases. V lost 7 bases, J lost 2 bases, and 15 bases lay in between. The CDR3 has 14 residues. Looked up from germline, CDR1 is MNHEY and CDR2 is SVGEGT. The CDR3 DNA follows: TGTGCCAGCACCCCAGGGTTGTCCGCCTACGAGCAGTACGTC. Protein sequence: CASTPGLSAYEQYV.

The chain employs TRBV7-9 and TRBJ2-7; 9 positions match TRBD2. Germline CDR1 SEHNR, CDR2 FQNEAQ (reference sequence). This CDR3 comprises 15 residues. J was trimmed by 4 bases and V by 5 bases; bases with no gene match: 9. The CDR3 sequence: CASSPLAGGHYEQYF. The CDR3 DNA reads TGTGCCAGCAGCCCTCTGGCGGGAGGGCATTACGAGCAGTACTTC.

The V and J genes are TRBV20-1 and TRBJ2-7; 7 nucleotides align to TRBD1. Germline CDR1 DFQATT, CDR2 SNEGSKA (reference sequence). The CDR3 covers 16 residues. The CDR3 region has the DNA TGCTGTGCTAGAGACCCGTACAGGGGAGAGGATTACGAGCAGTACGTC. The encoded protein is CCARDPYRGEDYEQYV.

This clonotype occurred a few times. The chain couples TRBV15 to TRBJ2-2, with 7 bases that match TRBD1. The CDR3 runs 17 residues. Germline V gene lookup returns CDR1 LNHNV and CDR2 YYDKDF (reference sequence). V gave up 0 bases and J gave up 0 bases; unmatched junction bases: 4. The CDR3 loop reads CATSRDPGTANTGELFF. The CDR3 nucleotides read TGTGCCACCAGCAGAGATCCCGGGACAGCGAACACCGGGGAGCTGTTTTTT.

The V and J genes are TRBV18 and TRBJ1-4, with 8 bases identical to TRBD1. J gave up 0 bases and V 8 bases, and 11 bases lay outside the gene matches. The CDR3 consists of 17 residues. The germline V gene has CDR1 KGHSH and CDR2 LQKENI. The CDR3 region has the DNA TGTGCCAGCGCAACCGGGACAGGATATACAACTAATGAAAAACTGTTTTTT. Protein: CASATGTGYTTNEKLFF.

V gene TRBV20-1 combines with J gene TRBJ1-4; tentatively, D is TRBD1 (5 bases). The CDR3 runs to 14 residues. The ends were cut back, 0 bases at V and 1 base at J, with 6 bases in the middle. The germline V gene encodes CDR1 DFQATT and CDR2 SNEGSKA (reference sequence). CDR3 residues: CSARDDRTNEKLFF. For the CDR3, the DNA is TGCAGTGCTAGAGACGACAGAACTAATGAAAAACTGTTTTTT.

The CDR3 nucleotides read TGTGCCAGCAGCTTCGCTCGGACGTTAGCCAAAAACATTCAGTACTTC. Residues: CASSFARTLAKNIQYF. The rearrangement links TRBV11-2 to TRBJ2-4; D not certain. Trimming took off 3 bases at V and 0 bases at J, with 12 bases between the two ends. The CDR3 has 16 amino acids. Germline V gene sequence: CDR1 SGHAT, CDR2 FQNNGV.

Note on this clonotype: This may stem from a read error, because a much larger clone lies one nucleotide away. The rearrangement uses TRBV7-9 and TRBJ2-1; D ambiguous. Germline lookup yields CDR1 SEHNR and CDR2 FQNEAQ (reference sequence). This CDR3 is 15 amino acids long. Trimming took off 2 bases at V and 0 bases at J, with 8 bases between the two ends. Here the CDR3 DNA reads TGTGCCAGCAGCTTATTGAGCGACTCCTACAATGAGCAGTTCTTC. It is translated as CASSLLSDSYNEQFF.

V is TRBV29-1 and J is TRBJ2-1; D possibly corresponds to TRBD1 (6 bases). Trimming removed 3 bases from V and 3 bases from J, with 12 bases in between. Germline assignment: CDR1 SQVTM and CDR2 ANQGSEA. The CDR3 extends over 14 amino acids. The CDR3 DNA follows: TGCAGCGTTGAGTCCGGCAGGGGCTACAATGAGCAGTTCTTC. Amino acid sequence: CSVESGRGYNEQFF.

The genes are TRBV7-9 and TRBJ2-1; 9 bases fit TRBD2. Germline CDR1 is SEHNR and CDR2 is FQNEAQ (reference sequence). The CDR3 contains 17 residues. The V segment lost 3 bases and the J segment 7 bases; nucleotides outside the gene matches: 13. The CDR3 bases are TGTGCCAGCAGCTTCGGGGCACTAGCGGGCGGGGGTAATGAGCAGTTCTTC. Its protein product is CASSFGALAGGGNEQFF.

A remark on this clonotype: Just one base apart from a much larger clone, this may be a read error. The V gene is TRBV6-1, the J gene TRBJ2-1; possibly TRBD1 for D (6 bases). This CDR3 spans 12 amino acids. The germline V and J ends were trimmed by 6 bases and 7 bases, with 10 bases remaining between them. CDR1 is MNHNS, CDR2 SASEGT, per germline. This chain's CDR3 is CASSVQGNEQFF. The CDR3 DNA sequence: TGTGCCAGCAGCGTACAGGGTAATGAGCAGTTCTTC.

This clonotype was recorded a few times. The chain combines TRBV7-9 with TRBJ1-2, with 9 bases aligning to TRBD1. The CDR3 covers 14 residues. The trim removed 5 bases at V and 4 bases at J, leaving 5 bases unmatched. Germline V lookup: CDR1 SEHNR, CDR2 FQNEAQ (reference sequence). This chain's CDR3 is CASSPLGQGYGYTF. The CDR3 nucleotides read TGTGCCAGCAGCCCCTTGGGACAGGGCTATGGCTACACCTTC.